A selection of T cell receptor beta chains follows, all from one sample in a study of OX40 agonist ivuxolimab in advanced cancers. This table comes from immunoSEQ multiplex PCR, and its TCRdb copy is limited to in-frame clones, with some not included. The repertoire holds fewer than 80,000 clones, with roughly nine tenths as singletons. This specimen consisted of CD4+ or CD8+ T cells sorted from blood, obtained in a trial of the OX40 agonist ivuxolimab. The receptors were sampled from an adult with an advanced solid tumor such as melanoma, head and neck, liver or kidney cancer. Both conserved end residues are part of each CDR3. D genes are given only for firm matches. Size values are once, few and many counts, or a class for expanded clones, and some rows have none.

clone_size	j_call	d_call	v_call	cdr3_length	cdr3_nt	cdr3_aa
-	TRBJ1-5	TRBD1	TRBV10-1	13	TGCGCCAGCAGTTTAGGGGGCGGACAGCCCCAGCATTTT	CASSLGGGQPQHF
-	TRBJ2-1	-	TRBV6-1	15	TGTGCCAGCAGTGAACAGGGGAGCTCCTACAATGAGCAGTTCTTC	CASSEQGSSYNEQFF
-	TRBJ2-1	TRBD2	TRBV19	16	TGTGCCAGTAGTATAACGGCCTTCGCGGGAGGAGGTGAGCAGTTCTTC	CASSITAFAGGGEQFF
-	TRBJ2-6	-	TRBV19	17	TGTGCCAGTAGTATGGGGCCCTTAGCTTCTGGGGCCAACGTCCTGACTTTC	CASSMGPLASGANVLTF
-	TRBJ2-5	TRBD1	TRBV7-7	14	TGTGCTAGCAGCTCACAGGGGGGTCAAGAGACCCAGTACTTC	CASSSQGGQETQYF
-	TRBJ1-4	TRBD1	TRBV6-6	16	TGTGCCAGCAGTCCACCCGACCACAGGGGAGGAGAAAAACTGTTTTTT	CASSPPDHRGGEKLFF
-	TRBJ2-7	TRBD2	TRBV29-1	12	TGCAGCGTCAGCGGGGGGACCTACGAGCAGTACTTC	CSVSGGTYEQYF
-	TRBJ1-6	-	TRBV19	14	TGTGCCAGTAGTATACAGGAAGATAATTCACCCCTCCACTTT	CASSIQEDNSPLHF
-	TRBJ2-5	TRBD2	TRBV6-4	19	TGTGCCAGCACCAAGGGACTAGCGGACCTATCCTCAGATGGGGAGACCCAGTACTTC	CASTKGLADLSSDGETQYF
-	TRBJ2-5	TRBD2	TRBV5-8	16	TGTGCCAGCAGCCCGCGACTAGCGGGATCAGGCTCGGCCCAGTACTTC	CASSPRLAGSGSAQYF
-	TRBJ2-5	TRBD1	TRBV11-2	14	TGTGCCAGCAGCTTCTCGACAGGGCAAGAGACCCAGTACTTC	CASSFSTGQETQYF
-	TRBJ2-1	TRBD2	TRBV19	14	TGTGCCAGTCGAACTAGCGCCCTTGACAATGAGCAGTTCTTC	CASRTSALDNEQFF
-	TRBJ1-1	-	TRBV5-6	14	TGTGCCAGCAGCTTCCTTAACACGAACACTGAAGCTTTCTTT	CASSFLNTNTEAFF
-	TRBJ1-4	-	TRBV21-1	16	TGTGCCAGCAGGAAGACAGGGTTTGCAACTAATGAAAAACTGTTTTTT	CASRKTGFATNEKLFF
-	TRBJ1-6	TRBD1	TRBV6-1	12	TGTGCCAGCCGACAGGGTAGCTCACCCCTCCACTTT	CASRQGSSPLHF
once	TRBJ1-4	-	TRBV2	15	TGTGCCAGCAGTTCCTACAGGGTGGGGGATGAAAAACTGTTTTTT	CASSSYRVGDEKLFF
-	TRBJ1-3	TRBD1	TRBV29-1	14	TGCAGCGTCCGAGTACCGGGACAGGGAAACACCATATATTTT	CSVRVPGQGNTIYF
-	TRBJ2-7	-	TRBV7-9	13	TGTGCCAGCAGCGTAGGGGGACTCTACGAGCAGTACTTC	CASSVGGLYEQYF
-	TRBJ2-3	-	TRBV28	18	TGTGCCAGCAGTTCCCCCGGCGTTGTGGAGCGGGGCACAGATACGCAGTATTTT	CASSSPGVVERGTDTQYF
-	TRBJ1-2	TRBD1	TRBV6-6	14	TGTGCCAGCAGCCCTTTCCGACAGGGGAATGGCTACACCTTC	CASSPFRQGNGYTF
-	TRBJ2-3	-	TRBV11-2	19	TGTGCCAGCAGCTCAGTACGACGGGACCCGGTACTTGGCACAGATACGCAGTATTTT	CASSSVRRDPVLGTDTQYF
-	TRBJ2-5	TRBD2	TRBV11-3	14	TGTGCCAGCAGCTTAAGCGGGAACCAAGAGACCCAGTACTTC	CASSLSGNQETQYF
-	TRBJ2-7	TRBD1	TRBV28	15	TGTGCCAGCAGTTTATTGGGGACAGGGTCCTACGAGCAGTACTTC	CASSLLGTGSYEQYF
-	TRBJ2-2	-	TRBV4-2	12	TGTGCCAGCAGCCAAGTCTCCCGGGAGCTGTTTTTT	CASSQVSRELFF
-	TRBJ2-7	-	TRBV4-1	14	TGCGCCAGCAGCCAAGAGCGAAGGGTTGGCGAGCAGTACTTC	CASSQERRVGEQYF
-	TRBJ2-3	TRBD2	TRBV19	14	TGTGCCAGTAGACCGGGACTAGCGGGAGATACGCAGTATTTT	CASRPGLAGDTQYF
-	TRBJ2-2	-	TRBV10-1	13	TGCGCCAGCAGCGACCCCCTTGGCGGGGAGCTGTTTTTT	CASSDPLGGELFF
-	TRBJ1-2	TRBD1	TRBV15	14	TGTGCCACCAGCAGACGGGAGGGGGCGCTGGGCTACACCTTC	CATSRREGALGYTF
-	TRBJ2-1	-	TRBV9	15	TGTGCCAGCAGCGTAGGTGGAGGGACAGTTGGTGAGCAGTTCTTC	CASSVGGGTVGEQFF
-	TRBJ2-5	-	TRBV6-1	12	TGTGCCAGCATGGGAGGCCCAGAGACCCAGTACTTC	CASMGGPETQYF
-	TRBJ2-1	TRBD2	TRBV10-1	15	TGCGCCAGCAGTCAGCGGGAGAGCAACTACAATGAGCAGTTCTTC	CASSQRESNYNEQFF
-	TRBJ1-3	-	TRBV10-3	13	TGTGCCTCAGGCCTTAGCTCTGGAAACACCATATATTTT	CASGLSSGNTIYF
-	TRBJ2-2	TRBD2	TRBV18	18	TGTGCCAGCTCACTACTAGCGGGAGGGCCGCCAGGCACCGGGGAGCTGTTTTTT	CASSLLAGGPPGTGELFF
-	TRBJ1-1	-	TRBV7-2	14	TGTGCCAGCAGCTTGACAGAGATGAACACTGAAGCTTTCTTT	CASSLTEMNTEAFF
-	TRBJ2-7	-	TRBV11-3	13	TGTGCCAGCAGCCGGACGTCCTTCTACGAGCAGTACTTC	CASSRTSFYEQYF
-	TRBJ2-5	TRBD2	TRBV11-1	14	TGTGCCAGCAGCTTGTGGCGGGGGGGAGAGACCCAGTACTTC	CASSLWRGGETQYF
-	TRBJ2-5	-	TRBV11-2	14	TGTGCCAGCAGCTTTTCGGGCGGACGGGAGACCCAGTACTTC	CASSFSGGRETQYF
-	TRBJ2-1	-	TRBV10-3	11	TGTGCCATCAGTGGAAACAATGAGCAGTTCTTC	CAISGNNEQFF
-	TRBJ2-7	-	TRBV30	12	TGTGCCTGGAGGGGCAGGGACTACGAGCAGTACTTC	CAWRGRDYEQYF
-	TRBJ2-5	TRBD1	TRBV4-2	16	TGTGCCAGCAGCCAAGAGACAGGGGGATGGCGAGAGACCCAGTACTTC	CASSQETGGWRETQYF
few	TRBJ1-3	-	TRBV6-5	12	TGTGCCAGCAGGGCAGTTGGAAACACCATATATTTT	CASRAVGNTIYF
-	TRBJ2-6	-	TRBV7-9	16	TGTGCCAGCAGCCGGCCACGTGCCTTTGGGGCCAACGTCCTGACTTTC	CASSRPRAFGANVLTF
-	TRBJ2-7	-	TRBV30	13	TGTGCCTGGAGTGCCCGGCACCTCTACGAGCAGTACTTC	CAWSARHLYEQYF
-	TRBJ2-3	-	TRBV18	13	TGTGCCAGCTCAGTCACATCCACAGATACGCAGTATTTT	CASSVTSTDTQYF
-	TRBJ2-5	-	TRBV9	15	TGTGCCAGCAGCGTCCTTGGGGTAGGGCAAGAGACCCAGTACTTC	CASSVLGVGQETQYF
-	TRBJ1-2	-	TRBV1	14	TGCACCAGCAGCCAAGATAGGGGGTGGGGTGGCTACACCTTC	CTSSQDRGWGGYTF
-	TRBJ2-1	TRBD2	TRBV30	13	TGTGCCTGCCTCCCGGGACTAGGGGGTGAGCAGTTCTTC	CACLPGLGGEQFF
-	TRBJ2-1	TRBD2	TRBV28	17	TGTGCCAGCACGGGACTAGCGGAGCGGAGCTCCTACAATGAGCAGTTCTTC	CASTGLAERSSYNEQFF
-	TRBJ1-1	-	TRBV5-4	13	TGTGCCAGCAGCTCTACAGGAGTCCCTGAAGCTTTCTTT	CASSSTGVPEAFF
-	TRBJ1-4	-	TRBV4-2	19	TGTGCCAGCAGCCAAGCTACCCAACGGAGGCGAGAGGGCGGTGAAAAACTGTTTTTT	CASSQATQRRREGGEKLFF
-	TRBJ1-1	-	TRBV5-5	16	TGTGCCAGCAGCTTGGACAGATCTTCCATGAACACTGAAGCTTTCTTT	CASSLDRSSMNTEAFF
-	TRBJ2-2	-	TRBV5-1	13	TGCGCCAGCAGCTTGCGGCCGGCAGGGGAGCTGTTTTTT	CASSLRPAGELFF
-	TRBJ1-3	-	TRBV6-6	15	TGTGCCAGCAGTTACTCGGCGGTATCCGGAAACACCATATATTTT	CASSYSAVSGNTIYF
medium-sized	TRBJ2-7	TRBD1	TRBV5-4	14	TGTGCCAGCACGGACAGGGGGGGAAGCTACGAGCAGTACTTC	CASTDRGGSYEQYF
-	TRBJ2-7	-	TRBV5-1	15	TGCGCCAGCAGCCCTCGGCCCCAGGGCCCTCTCGAGCAGTACTTC	CASSPRPQGPLEQYF
-	TRBJ2-3	TRBD2	TRBV19	19	TGTGCCAGTAGTATTGAGAGACTAGCGGGAGTTGCTGGGGCAGATACGCAGTATTTT	CASSIERLAGVAGADTQYF
-	TRBJ2-6	-	TRBV2	15	TGTGCCAGCAGTGAAAGGGGCTCTGGGGCCAACGTCCTGACTTTC	CASSERGSGANVLTF
-	TRBJ1-5	-	TRBV15	17	TGTGCCACCAGCAGAGAGGGACGGGGACTAAGCAATCAGCCCCAGCATTTT	CATSREGRGLSNQPQHF